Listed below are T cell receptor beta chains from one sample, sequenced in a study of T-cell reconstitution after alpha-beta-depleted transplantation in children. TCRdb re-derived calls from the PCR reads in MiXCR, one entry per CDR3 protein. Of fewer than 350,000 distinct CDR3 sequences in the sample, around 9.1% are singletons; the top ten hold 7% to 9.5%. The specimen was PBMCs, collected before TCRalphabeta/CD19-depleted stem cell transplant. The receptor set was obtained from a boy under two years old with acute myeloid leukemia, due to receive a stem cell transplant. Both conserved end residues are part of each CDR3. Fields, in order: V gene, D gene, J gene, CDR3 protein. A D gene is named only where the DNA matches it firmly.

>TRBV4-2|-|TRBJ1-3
CASSQDVNGNTIYF
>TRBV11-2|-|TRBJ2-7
CASSQAGNEQYF
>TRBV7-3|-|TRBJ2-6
CASSSRSGEGFSNLTF
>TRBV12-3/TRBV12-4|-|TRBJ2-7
CASSLLGSAYEQYF
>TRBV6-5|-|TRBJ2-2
CASSYESGPNTGELFF
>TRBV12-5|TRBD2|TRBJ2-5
CASGLADGTETQYF
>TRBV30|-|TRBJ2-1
CAWSGAISAGSSYNEQFF
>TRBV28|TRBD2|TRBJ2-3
CASPKRGGTDTQYF
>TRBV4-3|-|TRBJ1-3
CPSKAETGGNTIYF
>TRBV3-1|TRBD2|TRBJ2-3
CASSPTSGGIRGTDTQYF
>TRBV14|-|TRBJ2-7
CASSQAASPGYEQYF
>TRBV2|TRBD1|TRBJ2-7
CASSGGDRPIYEQYF
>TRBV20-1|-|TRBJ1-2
CRAGANYGYTF
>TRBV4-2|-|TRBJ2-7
CASSQGVVSYEQYF
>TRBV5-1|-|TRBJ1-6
CASSLGWGTHYNSPLHF
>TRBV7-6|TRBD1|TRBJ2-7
CASSLDSGTGPLEQYF
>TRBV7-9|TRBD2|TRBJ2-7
CASSLERLAGDYEQYF
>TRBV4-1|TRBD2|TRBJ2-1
CASSQGGGGANEQFF
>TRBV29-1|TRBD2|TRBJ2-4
CSVAVAGGDIQYF
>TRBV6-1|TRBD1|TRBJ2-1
CASSAGQGAFYYNEQFF
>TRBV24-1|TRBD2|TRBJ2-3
CATSLSFSGRARDTQYF
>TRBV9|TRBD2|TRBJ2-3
CASSVSGRNTDTQYF
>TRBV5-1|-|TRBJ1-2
CASSLAAGPGDGYTF
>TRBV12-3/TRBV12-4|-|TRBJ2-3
CASSPWGRRGYTDTQYF
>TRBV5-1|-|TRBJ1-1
CASSLGVNTEAFF
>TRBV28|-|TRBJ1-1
CASTIRGTMGAFF
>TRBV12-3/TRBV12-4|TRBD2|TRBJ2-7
CASSFGLAGLSYEQYF
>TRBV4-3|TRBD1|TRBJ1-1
CASSQDPRGPTEAFF
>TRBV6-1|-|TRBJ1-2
CASSTGENYGYTF
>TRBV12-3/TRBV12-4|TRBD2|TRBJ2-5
CASSPRGVETQYF
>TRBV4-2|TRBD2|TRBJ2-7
CASSLRLAGSYEQYF
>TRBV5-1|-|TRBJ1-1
CASSTGQSEAFF
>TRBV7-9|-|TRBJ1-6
CASSLVGQGRSPLHF
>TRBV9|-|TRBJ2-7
CASSVGLAASYEQYF
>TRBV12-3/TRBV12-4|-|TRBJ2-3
CASSFGGPRTDTQYF
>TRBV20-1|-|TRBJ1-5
CSASGQLNQPQHF
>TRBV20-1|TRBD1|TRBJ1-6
CSARLQGAGNSPLHF
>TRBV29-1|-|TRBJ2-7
CSIVGDEQYF
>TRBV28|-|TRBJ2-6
CASNRGYLSGANVLTF
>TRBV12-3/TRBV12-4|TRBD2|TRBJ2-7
CASSLSGAYEQYF
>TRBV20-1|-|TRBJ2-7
CSARPGPTYEQYF
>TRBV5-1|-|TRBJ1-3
CASSPSGLSSGNTIYF
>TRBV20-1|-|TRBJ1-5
CSAIGTLDQPQHF
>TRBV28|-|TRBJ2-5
CASAFFRPTQETQYF
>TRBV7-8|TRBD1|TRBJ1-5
CASSLRQGWQPQHF
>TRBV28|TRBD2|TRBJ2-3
CASSLPTSGRARVIDTQYF
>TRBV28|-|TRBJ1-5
CASSFFSGQEPQHF
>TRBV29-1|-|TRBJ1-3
CSVENPSSENTIYF
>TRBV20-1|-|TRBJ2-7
CSAARDVDYEQYF
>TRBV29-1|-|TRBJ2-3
CSVVTDTQYF
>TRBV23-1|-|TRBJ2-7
CASSQSSQSYEQYF
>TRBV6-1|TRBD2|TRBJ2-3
CASSGTSGRYSTDTQYF
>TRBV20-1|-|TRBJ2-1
CSARRRGSIYNEQFF
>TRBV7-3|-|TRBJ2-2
CASSPGTNTGELFF
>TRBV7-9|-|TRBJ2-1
CASSLALYSYNEQFF
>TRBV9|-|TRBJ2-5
CASSVETGQETQYF
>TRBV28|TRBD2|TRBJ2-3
CASSLSRLGGGADTQYF
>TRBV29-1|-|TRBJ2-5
CSVKDLGGTQYF
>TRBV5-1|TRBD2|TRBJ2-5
CASSSSTKAGVRTQYF
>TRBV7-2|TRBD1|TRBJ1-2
CASSLARTGDYGYTF